This T cell receptor beta chain was observed in a study of CD8 T cells in Susac syndrome. A quantity of about 0.5 to 1 ug RNA underwent reverse transcription using random hexamers. Multiplex PCR with immunoSEQ amplified the TCR beta CDR3 across 54 Vbeta and 13 Jbeta. TCRdb passed the immunoSEQ multiplex PCR reads through MiXCR, listing each CDR3 protein once. This sample has some 170,000 distinct CDR3 sequences; less than 95% occur once, and the top ten carry around 0.093%. The authors carried out high-throughput sequencing of TCR beta. They applied it to CD8+ and CD4+ T cells obtained from blood. V shed 2 bases and J shed 1 base, with 17 bases lying between them. Germline CDR1 and CDR2: MDHEN and SYDVKM. This CDR3 comprises 17 residues.

The receptor comes from a human donor with multiple sclerosis. The sequencing sample was made of CD4+ T cells from PBMCs. The J gene is TRBJ1-1, the V gene TRBV28; D may be TRBD1 (6 bases). The CDR3 DNA sequence: TGTGCCAGCAGTTTAAGGATAAGGGGGGATGAGAACACTGAAGCTTTCTTT. It codes for CASSLRIRGDENTEAFF.